A single sample is the source of the 27 T cell receptor beta chains below, sequenced in a study of blood T cell repertoires in COVID-19. The repertoire was sequenced with immunoSEQ multiplex PCR; TCRdb's copy has only in-frame clones and lacks some. The table has roughly 220,000 clones, about nine tenths seen once; the top ten hold 2.2%. The material sequenced was peripheral blood. These receptor sequences come from a man aged 25-40 years who had recovered from COVID-19.

The rearrangement joins TRBV21-1 to TRBJ2-5; TRBD2, the D gene given by the table, was not confirmed from the DNA. TRBV21-1 is termed a pseudogene. CDR3 length: 16 amino acids. CDR3 coding DNA: TGTGCCAGCAGCAAAAGGGTAGCGGGGGGCCAAGAGACCCAGTACTTC. Translation: CASSKRVAGGQETQYF.

The chain joins TRBV14 to TRBJ2-2, with TRBD2 matching over 7 bases. V trimming: 6 bases; J trimming: 4 bases; junction bases outside the gene matches: 8. CDR3 size: 15 residues. The germline V gene encodes CDR1 SGHDN and CDR2 FVKESK. CDR3 amino acids: CASSPERGTTGELFF. The CDR3 coding sequence is TGTGCCAGCAGTCCAGAGCGGGGTACCACCGGGGAGCTGTTTTTT.

The chain couples TRBV3-1 (or the pseudogene TRBV3-2) to TRBJ2-4; 9 positions agree with TRBD1. The CDR3 has 17 residues. Germline trimming cut 2 bases from V and 1 base from J; bases unmatched to any gene: 6. CDR1 LGHDT and CDR2 YNNKEL come from the germline V gene (reference sequence). The CDR3 loop reads CASSQWDRVNAKNIQYF. The CDR3 bases are TGTGCCAGCAGCCAATGGGACAGGGTAAATGCCAAAAACATTCAGTACTTC.

The genes are TRBV12-3 or TRBV12-4 and TRBJ1-3; D gene uncertain. V lost 2 bases, J lost 3 bases, and 5 bases lay in between. There are 13 residues in the CDR3. The chain's CDR3 is CASSLSFGNTIYF. The CDR3 coding sequence is TGTGCCAGCAGTTTATCATTTGGAAACACCATATATTTT.

The V call is TRBV2, the J call TRBJ2-2; D is unclear. Germline V gives CDR1 SNHLY, CDR2 FYNNEI. This CDR3 has 15 amino acids. V was shortened by 6 bases and J by 3 bases, with 14 bases between the two germline ends. The CDR3 DNA is TGTGCCAGCAGGACCCTAGGTATGGACACCGGGGAGCTGTTTTTT. It is translated as CASRTLGMDTGELFF.

This chain joins TRBV10-3 and TRBJ2-5; TRBD1 agrees at 9 bases. V was pared by 4 bases and J by 5 bases, with 8 bases of the junction left unmatched. Germline CDR1 is ENHRY and CDR2 is SYGVKD. CDR3 length: 15 amino acids. The CDR3 coding sequence is TGTGCCATCAGTGCCGGGACAGGGTATAGGGAGACCCAGTACTTC. It is translated as CAISAGTGYRETQYF.

The chain employs TRBV10-1 and TRBJ2-3; D unclear. The CDR3 totals 12 residues. Germline values: CDR1 WNHNN, CDR2 SYGVQD (reference sequence). The ends were cut back, 3 bases at V and 3 bases at J, with 4 bases in the middle. CDR3 sequence: CASSDPTDTQYF. The CDR3 nucleotides read TGCGCCAGCAGTGACCCAACAGATACGCAGTATTTT.

The rearrangement links TRBV2 to TRBJ1-1, with D perhaps matching TRBD1 (5 bases). Trimming cost V 8 bases and J 5 bases, with 18 bases left between them. The CDR3 consists of 14 residues. Germline CDR1 SNHLY, CDR2 FYNNEI. The CDR3 DNA is TGTGCCAGCTGGGGCTCCGGGAGAAGGACTGAAGCTTTCTTT. Translated, it gives CASWGSGRRTEAFF.

The gene calls are TRBV7-9 and TRBJ2-7, with a weak D call TRBD1 (5 bases). Trimming pared 5 bases from V and 3 bases from J, leaving 14 bases between. Germline V CDR1 and CDR2: SEHNR, FQNEAQ (reference sequence). This CDR3 is 14 amino acids long. The CDR3: CASSLQVPDYEQYF. The CDR3 nucleotides are TGTGCCAGCAGCCTACAGGTTCCGGACTACGAGCAGTACTTC.

The V gene is TRBV29-1, the J gene TRBJ1-1; D perhaps matches TRBD1 (6 bases). CDR3 length: 13 residues. The V gene's germline CDR1 is SQVTM and CDR2 ANQGSEA. Trimming took off 8 bases at V and 3 bases at J, with 16 bases between the two ends. The CDR3 is CSLRIGGDTEAFF. CDR3 nucleotides: TGCAGCTTAAGAATAGGGGGGGACACTGAAGCTTTCTTT.

In this sample, this clone turned up once. The chain combines TRBV4-2 with TRBJ2-5; 8 bases line up with TRBD2. V dropped 3 bases and J dropped 1; count of bases not matched to a gene: 10. The CDR3 runs 17 residues. The germline CDR1 and CDR2 sequences are LGHNA and YNFKEQ. The CDR3: CASSQHIDTSGQETQYF. The DNA for the CDR3 is TGTGCCAGCAGCCAGCACATTGACACTAGCGGCCAAGAGACCCAGTACTTC.

The count of this clone is one. The gene calls are TRBV19 and TRBJ2-7, with unresolved D. Germline V gene data show CDR1 as LNHDA and CDR2 as SQIVND (reference sequence). V lost 3 bases, J lost 1 base, and 10 bases lay in between. CDR3 length: 14 amino acids. The CDR3 DNA follows: TGTGCCAGTAGTATCCGTCTCAGTTCCTACGAGCAGTACTTC. It specifies CASSIRLSSYEQYF.

This clone has a single count. CDR3 amino acids: CASSLTLAGVDTQYF. The DNA of the CDR3 is TGTGCCAGCTCACTGACACTAGCGGGGGTGGATACGCAGTATTTT. V gene TRBV18 combines with J gene TRBJ2-3; 11 bases align to TRBD2. This CDR3 has 15 residues. Germline V gene lookup returns CDR1 KGHSH and CDR2 LQKENI. J gave up 6 bases and V 4 bases, and 6 bases lay outside the gene matches.

This rearrangement joins TRBV5-1 to TRBJ2-5, with D perhaps matching TRBD1 (5 bases). The CDR3 sequence is 12 residues long. In germline, CDR1 is SGHRS, CDR2 YFSETQ. V was pared by 4 bases and J by 5 bases, with 9 bases between. The CDR3 here is CASSHSGETQYF. DNA of the CDR3: TGCGCCAGCAGCCACTCAGGGGAGACCCAGTACTTC.

The rearrangement links TRBV5-5 to TRBJ1-5; no reliable D call. The CDR3 spans 14 residues. Trimming cost V 0 bases and J 5 bases, with 9 bases left between them. Germline loops: CDR1 SGHKS, CDR2 YYEKEE (reference sequence). The CDR3 here is CASSLDSIHQPQHF. The CDR3 bases are TGTGCCAGCAGCTTGGACTCAATTCATCAGCCCCAGCATTTT.

The chain carries TRBV28 and TRBJ2-1; maybe TRBD1 (6 bases). CDR3 size: 12 residues. Germline CDR1 MDHEN, CDR2 SYDVKM. Trimming took 5 bases from V and 9 from J, leaving 11 bases between them. This CDR3 is CASSTGSIEQFF. CDR3 in DNA: TGTGCCAGCAGTACAGGGAGTATTGAGCAGTTCTTC.

The gene calls are TRBV18 and TRBJ1-4, with 9 bases identical to TRBD1. Trimming cost V 2 bases and J 5 bases; bases outside gene matches: 6. The CDR3 totals 16 residues. Germline CDR1 reads KGHSH; CDR2 reads LQKENI. CDR3 DNA: TGTGCCAGCTCACCATTGAGCGGGACAGGGAATGAAAAACTGTTTTTT. Its translation is CASSPLSGTGNEKLFF.

Of note for this clone: The conserved phenylalanine or tryptophan is not found at the CDR3 terminus, so this likely reflects a read error. No DNA is shown, since the ends of the CDR3 on it are uncertain; the CDR3 is the one TCRdb lists. The chain is built from TRBV10-3 and TRBJ1-3; TRBD1, the D gene given by the table, was not confirmed from the DNA. Germline V lookup: CDR1 ENHRY, CDR2 SYGVKD. Inclusive of both ends, the CDR3 amounts to 10 amino acids. The CDR3 spells CAIRKGQGKG.

The gene calls are TRBV5-6 and TRBJ1-1; the D is unclear. This CDR3 is 14 amino acids long. Germline loops: CDR1 SGHDT, CDR2 YYEEEE. Trimming removed 0 bases from V and 1 base from J, with 7 bases in between. CDR3 amino acids: CASSLGQKNTEAFF. The CDR3 nucleotides read TGTGCCAGCAGCTTGGGGCAGAAGAACACTGAAGCTTTCTTT.

The chain employs TRBV27 and TRBJ1-6; 7 bases line up with TRBD1. Looked up from germline, CDR1 is MNHEY and CDR2 is SMNVEV (reference sequence). CDR3 length: 14 residues. Trimming removed 5 bases from V and 14 bases from J; junction bases left unmatched: 12. The DNA for the CDR3 is TGTGCCAGCAGTCACGGACAGGAGACGGGGGCCCTCCACTTT. This translates into CASSHGQETGALHF.

This clone was recorded only once. The chain is built from TRBV4-3 and TRBJ2-3; possibly TRBD2 for D (5 bases). V was pared by 3 bases and J by 5 bases, with 21 bases between. Germline CDR1 is LGHNA and CDR2 is YSLEER. This CDR3 spans 17 amino acids. The CDR3 DNA is TGCGCCAGCAGCCACGTTTCCTGGACGGCGGGTGGAGATACGCAGTATTTT. This translates into CASSHVSWTAGGDTQYF.

This clone was detected once. The V gene is TRBV6-5, the J gene TRBJ2-5, with TRBD2 matching over 8 bases. Germline V CDR1 and CDR2: MNHEY, SVGAGI. This CDR3 is built from 16 residues. The V gene end was trimmed by 4 bases and the J gene end by 6 bases; junction bases not matched to a gene: 13. CDR3 loop: CASSSTPRGGLKTQYF. CDR3 sequence (DNA): TGTGCCAGCAGTTCAACTCCTCGGGGGGGCCTAAAGACCCAGTACTTC.

V usage is TRBV5-6 and J usage is TRBJ2-3, with 10 bases matching TRBD2. Looked up from germline, CDR1 is SGHDT and CDR2 is YYEEEE. V lost 8 bases, J lost 2 bases, and 20 bases stayed unmatched. The CDR3 contains 19 residues. CDR3 sequence (DNA): TGTGCCAGTACCCGTGACCTGGGGACTAGCGTACTAGACACAGATACGCAGTATTTT. It encodes CASTRDLGTSVLDTDTQYF.

The chain has TRBV3-1 (or the pseudogene TRBV3-2) and TRBJ2-7; 7 bases line up with TRBD2. The CDR3 length is 11 residues. J was trimmed by 5 bases and V by 7 bases; bases with no gene match: 2. Germline lookup yields CDR1 LGHDT and CDR2 YNNKEL (reference sequence). The CDR3 reads CASNRGDEQYF. CDR3 coding DNA: TGTGCCAGCAACCGGGGGGACGAGCAGTACTTC.

The chain employs TRBV7-2 and TRBJ2-6; tentatively, D is TRBD1 (6 bases). The CDR3 length is 16 residues. V dropped 4 bases and J dropped 0 bases, with 10 bases sitting between them. The germline CDR1 and CDR2 sequences are SGHTA and FQGNSA. In DNA, the CDR3 is TGTGCCAGCAGCTCACTAGGGGGCTCTGGGGCCAACGTCCTGACTTTC. It yields the protein CASSSLGGSGANVLTF.

The chain is built from TRBV27 and TRBJ2-7; 12 nucleotides align to TRBD1. Germline V lookup: CDR1 MNHEY, CDR2 SMNVEV (reference sequence). The V and J ends lost 3 bases and 7 bases, in that order; junction bases with no gene match: 4. The CDR3 is 14 residues long. CDR3: CASSFGTGGREQYF. As DNA, the CDR3 is TGTGCCAGCAGTTTTGGGACAGGGGGCCGGGAGCAGTACTTC.

The rearrangement links TRBV6-5 to TRBJ1-1; 9 nucleotides align to TRBD1. Germline V gives CDR1 MNHEY, CDR2 SVGAGI. This CDR3 is 15 amino acids long. Trimming removed 6 bases from V and 4 bases from J; junction bases left unmatched: 9. CDR3 coding DNA: TGTGCCAGCAGCCGACAGGGGGGATTGAGCACTGAAGCTTTCTTT. This translates into CASSRQGGLSTEAFF.